These 19 T cell receptor beta chains were all obtained from the same sample, sequenced in a study of metastatic and nonmetastatic thyroid tumors. Thyroid surgery was performed in patients who had received no treatment beforehand. From the PCR reads, TCRdb re-called clones with MiXCR. The sample consists of about 24,000 clones, around a fifth of them appearing once. What was sequenced was blood. The receptor source for this set is a male donor with papillary thyroid cancer or a benign thyroid nodule (not recorded which). Some clones in this sample may be carry-over from other donors' samples.

In its sample, this clone ranks as medium-sized. The V and J genes are TRBV6-2 or TRBV6-3 and TRBJ2-7; 14 positions match TRBD2. This CDR3 is built from 16 residues. CDR1 and CDR2 (germline): MNHEY, SVGEGT. The ends lost 5 bases at V and 7 bases at J; junction bases unmatched: 10. The DNA for the CDR3 is TGTGCCAGCAGTCCCCCTGGGACTAGCGGGAGTGGAGAGCAGTACTTC. Translation gives CASSPPGTSGSGEQYF.

This chain links TRBV24-1 with TRBJ2-1, with D perhaps TRBD2 (6 bases). This CDR3 contains 19 residues. V was shortened by 1 base and J by 4 bases, with 22 bases between the two germline ends. The germline V gene has CDR1 KGHDR and CDR2 SFDVKD. The CDR3 bases are TGTGCCACCAGTGATTTAAGGCTAGAGGGAGCGGGTACATACAATGAGCAGTTCTTC. It translates to CATSDLRLEGAGTYNEQFF.

V gene TRBV11-3 combines with J gene TRBJ1-2, with D tentatively TRBD1 (5 bases). The CDR3 has 14 residues. The V gene's germline CDR1 is SGHNT and CDR2 YENEEA. Trimming removed 3 bases from V and 4 bases from J, with 12 bases in between. CDR3 residues: CASSFAGRSYGYTF. The CDR3 nucleotides are TGTGCCAGCAGCTTCGCGGGACGGAGCTATGGCTACACCTTC.

V usage is TRBV20-1 and J usage is TRBJ1-1, with 7 bases that match TRBD1. The germline gives CDR1 DFQATT, CDR2 SNEGSKA (reference sequence). The CDR3 runs to 13 residues. The CDR3 region is CSSRQGGTTEAFF. For the CDR3, the DNA is TGCAGCTCGAGACAGGGAGGGACCACTGAAGCTTTCTTT.

Sample share makes this clone medium-sized. The chain is built from TRBV4-1 and TRBJ2-3; no definite D call. Trimming shortened V by 4 bases and J by 0 bases, and 11 bases separated the two germline ends. CDR1 is MGHRA and CDR2 is YSYEKL in the germline V gene. The CDR3 is made up of 15 amino acids. CDR3 DNA: TGCGCCAGCAGCCCCGCGCTAACTAGCACAGATACGCAGTATTTT. This codes for CASSPALTSTDTQYF.

This chain uses TRBV5-5 with TRBJ2-7; 10 nucleotides align to TRBD1. The CDR3 is 14 amino acids. CDR1 and CDR2 (germline): SGHKS, YYEKEE (reference sequence). The trim removed 3 bases at V and 10 bases at J, leaving 10 bases unmatched. The CDR3, as DNA: TGTGCCAGCAGCTGGGACAGGGGCTCGGGGGAACAGTACTTC. Protein product: CASSWDRGSGEQYF. The whole variable domain, filled in from reference TRBV5-5 and TRBJ2-7, reads DAGVTQSPTHLIKTRGQQVTLRCSPISGHKSVSWYQQVLGQGPQFIFQYYEKEERGRGNFPDRFSARQFPNYSSELNVNALLLGDSALYLCASSWDRGSGEQYFGPGTRLTVT.

The CDR3: CASGGRRQETQYF. The CDR3 DNA follows: TGTGCCAGCGGGGGACGGCGACAAGAGACCCAGTACTTC. The chain uses TRBV6-1 and TRBJ2-5; TRBD1 or TRBD2 may be the D gene (5 bases each). There are 13 residues in the CDR3. The V gene's germline CDR1 is MNHNS and CDR2 SASEGT. V lost 8 bases and J 2 bases, leaving 12 bases between the germline ends.

This clone was detected only a few times. The junction does not match germline at one end; this may be a read error. The chain employs TRBV9 and TRBJ2-1; perhaps TRBD2 as D (5 bases). Germline lookup yields CDR1 SGDLS and CDR2 YYNGEE. The CDR3 runs 19 residues. The chain's CDR3 is CAGSVGQREHPSSYDEQFF. CDR3 sequence (DNA): TGTGCCGGCAGCGTAGGTCAGCGTGAGCACCCTAGCTCCTACGATGAGCAGTTCTTC.

This clone showed up many times. This chain uses TRBV20-1 with TRBJ2-5; a possible D gene is TRBD1 (6 bases). Germline CDR1 DFQATT, CDR2 SNEGSKA (reference sequence). The V end lost 8 bases, the J end lost 3 bases, and 16 bases lay between the germline ends. The CDR3 spans 13 residues. The CDR3: CSTTGLIEETQYF. Here the CDR3 DNA reads TGCAGTACTACAGGGTTAATTGAAGAGACCCAGTACTTC.

This sequence joins TRBV20-1 and TRBJ2-7; no clear D. From germline, CDR1 is DFQATT and CDR2 SNEGSKA (reference sequence). The CDR3 runs 15 residues. Between the trimmed V and J ends, which lost 4 bases and 5 bases, there was a span of 21 bases. CDR3 sequence: CSAMDPGRCLDEQYF. CDR3 nucleotides: TGCAGTGCTATGGATCCCGGCAGGTGTCTCGACGAGCAGTACTTC.

V and J are TRBV4-1 and TRBJ2-7; D remains unclear. Trimming pared 0 bases from V and 3 bases from J, leaving 12 bases between. This CDR3 is built from 15 residues. Germline V gives CDR1 MGHRA, CDR2 YSYEKL. As DNA, the CDR3 is TGCGCCAGCAGCCAAGATAGGAGACTGTTCTACGAGCAGTACTTC. This sequence encodes CASSQDRRLFYEQYF.

This clone is classed as medium-sized. The gene calls are TRBV19 and TRBJ1-1; TRBD1 matches at 7 bases. This CDR3 has 13 residues. The germline CDR1 and CDR2 sequences are LNHDA and SQIVND (reference sequence). V dropped 3 bases and J dropped 10; count of bases not matched to a gene: 8. The CDR3 DNA follows: TGTGCCAGTAGTATTGGGACAGTACCTCGAGCTTTCTTT. Protein sequence: CASSIGTVPRAFF.

This clone has a handful of counts. The chain joins TRBV24-1 to TRBJ2-3, with D possibly being TRBD1 (5 bases). V lost 0 bases and J 4 bases, leaving 7 bases between the germline ends. Germline CDR1 KGHDR, CDR2 SFDVKD. This CDR3 comprises 14 residues. DNA of the CDR3: TGTGCCACCAGTGATTTGGGACAACCAGATACGCAGTATTTT. Amino acid sequence: CATSDLGQPDTQYF.

The sample holds many counts of this clone. The chain couples TRBV3-1 to TRBJ2-5, with D perhaps matching TRBD2 (6 bases). Germline CDR1 is LGHDT and CDR2 is YNNKEL (reference sequence). The CDR3 is 16 amino acids. Trimming stripped 1 base from V and 0 bases from J, with 12 bases between. DNA of the CDR3: TGTGCCAGCAGCCAAGTGCAAGCGGGCAACCAAGAGACCCAGTACTTC. As protein: CASSQVQAGNQETQYF.

A note on this clone: One end of the junction fails to match germline, which may point to a read error. This chain links TRBV27 with TRBJ2-1; 10 positions match TRBD2. Germline V gene data show CDR1 as MNHEY and CDR2 as SMNVEV (reference sequence). There are 14 residues in the CDR3. The CDR3 nucleotides are TGCGCCAGCACCTTAGCGGGAGGAGGCAATGAGCAGTTCTTC. This translates into CASTLAGGGNEQFF.

Many counts were recorded for this clone. The chain has TRBV6-1 and TRBJ2-1; D gene unclear. There are 14 residues in the CDR3. Per the germline V gene, CDR1 is MNHNS and CDR2 is SASEGT. V lost 0 bases to trimming and J lost 5 bases, with 8 bases between them. Here the CDR3 DNA reads TGTGCCAGCAGTGAAGCGGTGGAAAACAATGAGCAGTTCTTC. Amino acids: CASSEAVENNEQFF.

This chain joins TRBV24-1 and TRBJ2-1; D is uncertain. Germline V CDR1 and CDR2: KGHDR, SFDVKD. The CDR3 runs 11 residues. Trimming pared 4 bases from V and 5 bases from J, leaving 2 bases between. The CDR3, as DNA: TGTGCCACCAGTGACCACAATGAGCAGTTCTTC. It codes for CATSDHNEQFF.

This chain links TRBV20-1 with TRBJ2-1; 7 nucleotides align to TRBD1. There are 16 residues in the CDR3. The V gene's germline CDR1 is DFQATT and CDR2 SNEGSKA (reference sequence). V shed 1 base and J 0 bases; nucleotides not matched to a gene: 6. In DNA, the CDR3 is TGCAGTGCTAGAGGGAGAACAGGGGACTCCTACAATGAGCAGTTCTTC. It codes for CSARGRTGDSYNEQFF.

Relative to its sample, this clone is medium-sized. This rearrangement joins TRBV27 to TRBJ2-7; possible D gene TRBD2, 6 bases. Trimming pared 0 bases from V and 4 bases from J, leaving 16 bases between. The germline CDR1 and CDR2 sequences are MNHEY and SMNVEV (reference sequence). This CDR3 comprises 16 residues. CDR3 DNA: TGTGCCAGCAGTTTATCGCCCGGGGGTTTTGAATACGAGCAGTACTTC. The encoded protein is CASSLSPGGFEYEQYF.